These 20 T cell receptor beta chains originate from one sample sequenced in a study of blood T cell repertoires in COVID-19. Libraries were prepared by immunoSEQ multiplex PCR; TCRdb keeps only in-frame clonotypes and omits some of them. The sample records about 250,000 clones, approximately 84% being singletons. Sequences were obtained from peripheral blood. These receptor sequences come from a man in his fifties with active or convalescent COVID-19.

CDR3 DNA sequence: TGCAGCGTTGACCAGGGTCGAACTGAAGCTTTCTTT. Residues: CSVDQGRTEAFF. The chain carries TRBV29-1 and TRBJ1-1, with a tentative D call TRBD1 (5 bases). Germline CDR1 SQVTM, CDR2 ANQGSEA. The CDR3 runs 12 residues. Trimming pared 3 bases from V and 5 bases from J, leaving 10 bases between.

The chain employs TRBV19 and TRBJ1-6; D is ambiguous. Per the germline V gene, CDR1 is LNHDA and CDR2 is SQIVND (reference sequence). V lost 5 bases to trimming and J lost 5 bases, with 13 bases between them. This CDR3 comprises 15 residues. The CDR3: CASSGQSIHNSPLHF. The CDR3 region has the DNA TGTGCCAGTAGTGGGCAGAGCATCCATAATTCACCCCTCCACTTT.

CDR3 residues: CSVEVSLVRGEQFF. The CDR3 DNA sequence: TGCAGCGTTGAAGTCTCCCTCGTTCGGGGTGAGCAGTTCTTC. J is TRBJ2-1 and V is TRBV29-1; D possibly corresponds to TRBD2 (5 bases). V lost 1 base, J lost 9 bases, and 16 bases lay in between. Germline-derived CDR1 and CDR2 are SQVTM and ANQGSEA. The CDR3 consists of 14 residues.

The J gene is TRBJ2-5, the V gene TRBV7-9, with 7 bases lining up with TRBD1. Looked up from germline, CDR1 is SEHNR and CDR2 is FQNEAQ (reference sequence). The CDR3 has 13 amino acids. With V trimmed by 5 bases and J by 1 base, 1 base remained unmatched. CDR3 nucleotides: TGTGCCAGCAGCCGGACAGGCCAAGAGACCCAGTACTTC. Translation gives CASSRTGQETQYF.

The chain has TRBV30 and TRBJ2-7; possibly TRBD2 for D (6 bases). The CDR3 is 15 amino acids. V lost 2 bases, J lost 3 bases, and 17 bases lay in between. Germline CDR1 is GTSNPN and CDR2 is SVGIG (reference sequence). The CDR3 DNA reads TGTGCCTGGAGTCGGGACTTTTCCTTGGGCTACGAGCAGTACTTC. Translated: CAWSRDFSLGYEQYF.

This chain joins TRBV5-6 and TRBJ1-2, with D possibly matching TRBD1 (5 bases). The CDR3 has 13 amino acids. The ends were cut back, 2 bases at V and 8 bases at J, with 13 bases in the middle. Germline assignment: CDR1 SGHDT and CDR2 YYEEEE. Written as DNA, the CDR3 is TGTGCCAGCAGCTTATCAGGGTGGGGCGGCTACACCTTC. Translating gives CASSLSGWGGYTF.

CDR3 DNA sequence: TGTGCCAGCAGACCACTCGACAGGGGCCCTAATCAGCCCCAGCATTTT. Residues: CASRPLDRGPNQPQHF. The V call is TRBV27, the J call TRBJ1-5, with TRBD1 matching over 8 bases. Germline values: CDR1 MNHEY, CDR2 SMNVEV (reference sequence). This CDR3 is 16 amino acids long. V gave up 6 bases and J gave up 4 bases; unmatched junction bases: 11.

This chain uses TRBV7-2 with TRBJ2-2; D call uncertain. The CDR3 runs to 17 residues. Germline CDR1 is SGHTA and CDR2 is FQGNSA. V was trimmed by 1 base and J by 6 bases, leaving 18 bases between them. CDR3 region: CASSLEIGGLVAGELFF. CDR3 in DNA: TGTGCCAGCAGCTTAGAAATCGGCGGTCTGGTCGCCGGGGAGCTGTTTTTT.

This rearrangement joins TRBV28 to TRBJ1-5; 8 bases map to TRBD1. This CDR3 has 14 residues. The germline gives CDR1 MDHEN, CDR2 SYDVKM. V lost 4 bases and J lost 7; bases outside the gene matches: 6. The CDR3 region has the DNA TGTGCCAGCAGTTACCCCGACAGGGGACAGCCCCAGCATTTT. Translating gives CASSYPDRGQPQHF.

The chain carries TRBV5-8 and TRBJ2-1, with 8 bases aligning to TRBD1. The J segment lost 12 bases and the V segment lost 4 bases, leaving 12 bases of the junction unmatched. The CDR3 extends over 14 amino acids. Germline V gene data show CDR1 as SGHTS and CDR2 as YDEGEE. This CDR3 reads CASSPPPTGELQFF. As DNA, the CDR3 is TGTGCCAGCAGCCCCCCCCCGACAGGGGAATTGCAGTTCTTC.

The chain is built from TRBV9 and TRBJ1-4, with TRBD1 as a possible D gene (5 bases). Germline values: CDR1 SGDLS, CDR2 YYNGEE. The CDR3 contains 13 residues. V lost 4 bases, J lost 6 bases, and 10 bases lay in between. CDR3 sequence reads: CASSKQGYEKLFF. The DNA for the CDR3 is TGTGCCAGCAGCAAGCAGGGTTATGAAAAACTGTTTTTT.

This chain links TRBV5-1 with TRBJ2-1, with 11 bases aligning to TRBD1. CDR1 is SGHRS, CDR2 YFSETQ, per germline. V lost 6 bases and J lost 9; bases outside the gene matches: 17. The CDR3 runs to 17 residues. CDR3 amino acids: CASTRNPGGQGVAEQFF. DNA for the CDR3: TGCGCCAGCACCCGAAACCCGGGGGGACAGGGGGTTGCTGAGCAGTTCTTC.

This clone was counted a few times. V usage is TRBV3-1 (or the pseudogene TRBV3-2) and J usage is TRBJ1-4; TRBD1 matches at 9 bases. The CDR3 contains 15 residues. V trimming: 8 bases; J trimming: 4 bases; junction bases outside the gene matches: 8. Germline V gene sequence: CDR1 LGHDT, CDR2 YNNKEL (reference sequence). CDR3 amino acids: CASRGTGKSNEKLFF. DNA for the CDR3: TGTGCCAGCCGCGGGACAGGGAAAAGTAATGAAAAACTGTTTTTT.

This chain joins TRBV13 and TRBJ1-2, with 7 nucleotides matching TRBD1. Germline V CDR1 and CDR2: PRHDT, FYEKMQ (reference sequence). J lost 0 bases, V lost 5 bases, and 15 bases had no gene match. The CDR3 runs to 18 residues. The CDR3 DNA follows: TGTGCCAGCAGCCCCAGAGCCCGGGACAGTCGAGCTAACTATGGCTACACCTTC. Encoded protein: CASSPRARDSRANYGYTF.

The CDR3 sequence: CASSRDRGADTQYF. For the CDR3, the DNA is TGTGCCAGCAGCCGGGACAGGGGGGCAGATACGCAGTATTTT. The J gene is TRBJ2-3, the V gene TRBV28, with 11 bases fitting TRBD1. J gave up 4 bases and V 6 bases, and 3 bases lay outside the gene matches. This CDR3 comprises 14 residues. Germline-derived CDR1 and CDR2 are MDHEN and SYDVKM.

Here the CDR3 DNA reads TGTGCCAGCAGCCAAGCCGTAAGGACTAGCTTAGCGGAAGATACGCAGTATTTT. This gives the protein CASSQAVRTSLAEDTQYF. V usage is TRBV4-2 and J usage is TRBJ2-3; 8 positions agree with TRBD2. Germline V CDR1 and CDR2: LGHNA, YNFKEQ. The V segment lost 1 base and the J segment 5 bases; nucleotides outside the gene matches: 14. CDR3 length: 18 residues.

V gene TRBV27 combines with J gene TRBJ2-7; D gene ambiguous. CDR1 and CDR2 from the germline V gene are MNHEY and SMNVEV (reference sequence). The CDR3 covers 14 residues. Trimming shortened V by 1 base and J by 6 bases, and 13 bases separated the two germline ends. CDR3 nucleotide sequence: TGTGCCAGCAGTTTATTAGAGGCTCGCGGCGAGCAGTACTTC. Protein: CASSLLEARGEQYF.

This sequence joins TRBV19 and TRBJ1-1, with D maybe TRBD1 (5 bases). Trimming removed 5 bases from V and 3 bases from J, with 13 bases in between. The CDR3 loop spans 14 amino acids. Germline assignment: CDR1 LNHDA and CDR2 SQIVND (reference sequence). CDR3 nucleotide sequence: TGTGCCAGTAGTTCCCGGACGGGGGACACTGAAGCTTTCTTT. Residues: CASSSRTGDTEAFF. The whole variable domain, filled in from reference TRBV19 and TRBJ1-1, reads DGGITQSPKYLFRKEGQNVTLSCEQNLNHDAMYWYRQDPGQGLRLIYYSQIVNDFQKGDIAEGYSVSREKKESFPLTVTSAQKNPTAFYLCASSSRTGDTEAFFGQGTRLTVV.

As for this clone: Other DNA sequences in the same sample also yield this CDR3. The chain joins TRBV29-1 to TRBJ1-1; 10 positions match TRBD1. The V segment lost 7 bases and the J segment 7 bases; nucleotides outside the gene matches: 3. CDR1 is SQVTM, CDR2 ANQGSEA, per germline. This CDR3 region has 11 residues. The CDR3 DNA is TGCAGCGCCCGGACAGGGGGTGAAGCTTTCTTT. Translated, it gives CSARTGGEAFF.

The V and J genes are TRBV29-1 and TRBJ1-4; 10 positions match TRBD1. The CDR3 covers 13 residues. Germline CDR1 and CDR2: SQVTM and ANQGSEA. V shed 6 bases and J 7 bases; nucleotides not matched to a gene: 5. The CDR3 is CSVKDRGLEKLFF. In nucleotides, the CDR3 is TGCAGCGTGAAAGACAGGGGGCTTGAAAAACTGTTTTTT.